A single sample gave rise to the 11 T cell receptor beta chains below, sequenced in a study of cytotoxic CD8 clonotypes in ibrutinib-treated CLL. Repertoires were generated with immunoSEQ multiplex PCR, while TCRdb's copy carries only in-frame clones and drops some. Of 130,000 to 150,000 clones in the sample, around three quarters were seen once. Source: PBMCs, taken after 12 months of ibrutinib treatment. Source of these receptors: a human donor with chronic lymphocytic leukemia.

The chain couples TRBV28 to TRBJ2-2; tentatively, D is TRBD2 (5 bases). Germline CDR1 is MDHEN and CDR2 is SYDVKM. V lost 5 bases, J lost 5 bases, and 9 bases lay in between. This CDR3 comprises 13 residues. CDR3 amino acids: CASSAWRTGELFF. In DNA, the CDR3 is TGTGCCAGCAGTGCCTGGAGGACCGGGGAGCTGTTTTTT.

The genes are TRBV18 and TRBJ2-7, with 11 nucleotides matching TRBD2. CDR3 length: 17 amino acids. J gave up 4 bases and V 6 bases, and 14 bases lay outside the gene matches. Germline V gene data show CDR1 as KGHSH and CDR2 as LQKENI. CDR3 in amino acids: CASSSAASGRILYEQYF. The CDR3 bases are TGTGCCAGCTCCTCAGCGGCTAGCGGGAGGATTCTTTACGAGCAGTACTTC.

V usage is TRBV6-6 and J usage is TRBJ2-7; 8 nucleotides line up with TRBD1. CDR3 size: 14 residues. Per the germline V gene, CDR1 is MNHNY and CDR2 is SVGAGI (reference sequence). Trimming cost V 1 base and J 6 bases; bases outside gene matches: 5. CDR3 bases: TGTGCCAGCAGTTACTACGGACAGGGCGGCGAGCAGTACTTC. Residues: CASSYYGQGGEQYF.

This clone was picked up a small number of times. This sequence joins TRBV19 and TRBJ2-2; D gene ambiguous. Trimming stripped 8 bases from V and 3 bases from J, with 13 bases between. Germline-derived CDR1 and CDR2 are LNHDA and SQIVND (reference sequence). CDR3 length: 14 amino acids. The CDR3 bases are TGTGCCAGTTCCCGCCAGGTGGACACCGGGGAGCTGTTTTTT. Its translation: CASSRQVDTGELFF.

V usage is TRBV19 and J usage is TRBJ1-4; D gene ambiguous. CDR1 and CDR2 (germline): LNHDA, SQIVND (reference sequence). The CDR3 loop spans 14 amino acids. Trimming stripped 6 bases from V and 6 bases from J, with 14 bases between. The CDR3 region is CASRAGLFDEKLFF. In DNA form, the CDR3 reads TGTGCCAGTAGGGCGGGCCTCTTCGATGAAAAACTGTTTTTT.

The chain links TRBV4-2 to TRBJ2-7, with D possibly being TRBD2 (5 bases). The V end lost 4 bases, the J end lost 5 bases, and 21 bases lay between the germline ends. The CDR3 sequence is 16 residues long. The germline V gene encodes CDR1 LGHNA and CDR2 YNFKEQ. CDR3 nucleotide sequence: TGTGCCAGCAGCCCGTCACTAGGGTCTTCTGATAACGAGCAGTACTTC. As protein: CASSPSLGSSDNEQYF.

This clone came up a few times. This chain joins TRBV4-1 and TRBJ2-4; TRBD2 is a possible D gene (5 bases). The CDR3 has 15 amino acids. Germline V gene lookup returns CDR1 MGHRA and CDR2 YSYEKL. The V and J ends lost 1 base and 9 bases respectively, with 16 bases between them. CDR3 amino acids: CASSQVASSGVIQYF. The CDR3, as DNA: TGCGCCAGCAGCCAAGTCGCCTCTTCCGGGGTCATTCAGTACTTC.

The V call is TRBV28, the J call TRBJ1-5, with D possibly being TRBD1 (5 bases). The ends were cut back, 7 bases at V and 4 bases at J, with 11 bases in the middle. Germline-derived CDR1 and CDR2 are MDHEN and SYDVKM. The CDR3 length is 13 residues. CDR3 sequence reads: CASIEQVNQPQHF. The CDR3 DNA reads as TGTGCCAGCATTGAACAGGTGAATCAGCCCCAGCATTTT.

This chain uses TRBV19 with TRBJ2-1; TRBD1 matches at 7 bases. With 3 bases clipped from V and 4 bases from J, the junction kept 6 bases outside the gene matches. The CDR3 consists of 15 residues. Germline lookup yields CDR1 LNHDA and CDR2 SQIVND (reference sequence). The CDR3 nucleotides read TGTGCCAGTAGTATCCAGGGGGTGGTGTACAATGAGCAGTTCTTC. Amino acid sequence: CASSIQGVVYNEQFF.

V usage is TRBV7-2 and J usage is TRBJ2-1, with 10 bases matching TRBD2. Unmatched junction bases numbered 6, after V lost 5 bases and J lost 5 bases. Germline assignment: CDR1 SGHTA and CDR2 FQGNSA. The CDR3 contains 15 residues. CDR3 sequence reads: CASSLSGRENNEQFF. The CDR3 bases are TGTGCCAGCAGCCTAAGCGGGAGGGAGAACAATGAGCAGTTCTTC.

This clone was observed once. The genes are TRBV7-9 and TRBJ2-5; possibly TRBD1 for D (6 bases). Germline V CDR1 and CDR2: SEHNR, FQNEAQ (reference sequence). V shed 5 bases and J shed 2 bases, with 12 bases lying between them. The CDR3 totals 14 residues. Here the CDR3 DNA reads TGTGCCAGCAGCGCGAGAGGACAGCAAGAGACCCAGTACTTC. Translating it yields CASSARGQQETQYF. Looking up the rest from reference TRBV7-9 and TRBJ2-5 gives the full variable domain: DTGVSQNPRHKITKRGQNVTFRCDPISEHNRLYWYRQTLGQGPEFLTYFQNEAQLEKSRLLSDRFSAERPKGSFSTLEIQRTEQGDSAMYLCASSARGQQETQYFGPGTRLLVL.